The 15 T cell receptor beta chains reported below all come from one sample, sequenced in a study of CD8+CD57+ T cells in acquired aplastic anemia. Genomic DNA provided the template from which TCR beta VDJ and CDR3 profiles were obtained. TCRdb itself ran the reads through MiXCR, one entry per CDR3 protein. The sample carries 95,000 to 120,000 distinct CDR3 sequences, around 50% recorded once. Sequenced: sorted CD4+, CD8+, or CD8+CD57+ T cells (not recorded which) from PBMCs. The receptors come from a human donor in good health, serving as a control.

This clonotype has a handful of counts. The chain is built from TRBV30 and TRBJ1-1, with D unresolved. The CDR3 is made up of 13 amino acids. V was cut by 5 bases and J by 1 base, with 11 bases left in between. The germline CDR1 and CDR2 sequences are GTSNPN and SVGIG (reference sequence). CDR3 loop: CAWGPDGNTEAFF. Written as DNA, the CDR3 is TGTGCCTGGGGACCCGACGGGAACACTGAAGCTTTCTTT.

The V and J genes are TRBV19 and TRBJ2-5; 7 positions match TRBD1. There are 15 residues in the CDR3. The trim removed 8 bases at V and 2 bases at J, leaving 11 bases unmatched. Germline-derived CDR1 and CDR2 are LNHDA and SQIVND (reference sequence). DNA of the CDR3: TGTGCCAGTGCACCGCCCGGGACAGCACAAGAGACCCAGTACTTC. Its protein is CASAPPGTAQETQYF. The full variable domain, rest sourced from reference TRBV19 and TRBJ2-5, is DGGITQSPKYLFRKEGQNVTLSCEQNLNHDAMYWYRQDPGQGLRLIYYSQIVNDFQKGDIAEGYSVSREKKESFPLTVTSAQKNPTAFYLCASAPPGTAQETQYFGPGTRLLVL.

This chain connects TRBV20-1 to TRBJ1-5; D is unresolved. This CDR3 region has 13 residues. Germline CDR1 and CDR2: DFQATT and SNEGSKA (reference sequence). The ends were cut back, 7 bases at V and 2 bases at J, with 12 bases in the middle. CDR3 bases: TGCAGTGTCCCGAGCCAAGGCAATCAGCCCCAGCATTTT. Its translation: CSVPSQGNQPQHF.

This chain's CDR3 is CASSPEANYGYTF. The CDR3 nucleotides read TGTGCCAGCAGCCCCGAAGCTAACTATGGCTACACCTTC. V and J are TRBV7-2 and TRBJ1-2; D gene unclear. Germline CDR1 SGHTA, CDR2 FQGNSA. V was cut by 5 bases and J by 0 bases, with 7 bases left in between. CDR3 length: 13 amino acids.

Many counts were recorded for this clonotype. V gene TRBV5-4 combines with J gene TRBJ2-5; 13 bases align to TRBD2. CDR1 is SGHNT, CDR2 YYREEE, per germline (reference sequence). The CDR3 contains 16 residues. The J segment lost 5 bases and the V segment lost 2 bases, leaving 6 bases of the junction unmatched. In DNA, the CDR3 is TGTGCCAGCAGCTTTGGACTAGCGGGGGCCCTGGAGACCCAGTACTTC. This translates into CASSFGLAGALETQYF.

CDR3 nucleotides: TGCGCCAGCAGTGAATCCAGGGACAATTCACCCCTCCACTTT. Translation gives CASSESRDNSPLHF. The chain employs TRBV10-2 and TRBJ1-6; D possibly corresponds to TRBD1 (5 bases). This CDR3 is 14 amino acids long. CDR1 and CDR2 from the germline V gene are WSHSY and SAAADI. With 3 bases removed from V and 7 bases from J, the gap between germline ends came to 10 bases.

This clonotype was observed a few times. The J gene is TRBJ2-7, the V gene TRBV10-2; possible D gene TRBD1, 6 bases. CDR1 and CDR2 from the germline V gene are WSHSY and SAAADI. The CDR3 is 12 residues long. V was pared by 6 bases and J by 2 bases, with 8 bases between. CDR3 sequence reads: CASSTGPYEQYF. The CDR3 DNA is TGCGCCAGCAGCACAGGGCCCTACGAGCAGTACTTC.

This clonotype was detected ten times or more. This chain connects TRBV2 to TRBJ1-6; 10 bases are a match to TRBD1. The CDR3 totals 16 residues. CDR1 SNHLY and CDR2 FYNNEI come from the germline V gene. V shed 7 bases and J 7 bases; nucleotides not matched to a gene: 10. The CDR3 reads CASNAPRTGGNSPLHF. For the CDR3, the DNA is TGTGCCAGCAATGCTCCCCGGACAGGGGGAAATTCACCCCTCCACTTT.

The chain couples TRBV29-1 to TRBJ2-7; D perhaps matches TRBD1 (6 bases). Germline V gene data show CDR1 as SQVTM and CDR2 as ANQGSEA. V was shortened by 1 base and J by 11 bases, with 15 bases between the two germline ends. CDR3 size: 12 residues. The CDR3 loop reads CSVEVGTLPEYF. The CDR3 DNA is TGCAGCGTTGAAGTAGGGACATTGCCGGAGTACTTC.

The chain uses TRBV6-1 and TRBJ1-4; D call uncertain. Germline CDR1 reads MNHNS; CDR2 reads SASEGT. This CDR3 has 14 residues. The V end lost 3 bases, the J end lost 8 bases, and 13 bases lay between the germline ends. CDR3 sequence: CASSDSVRIEKLFF. The CDR3 nucleotides read TGTGCCAGCAGTGACAGCGTACGTATCGAAAAACTGTTTTTT.

The rearrangement joins TRBV25-1 to TRBJ1-1; D is ambiguous. The germline V gene encodes CDR1 MGHDK and CDR2 SYGVNS. V dropped 2 bases and J dropped 6 bases, with 13 bases sitting between them. The length of the CDR3 is 14 residues. The CDR3 DNA follows: TGTGCCAGCAGTGAAAGCAGTTCTAGGGCTGAAGCTTTCTTT. Amino acid sequence: CASSESSSRAEAFF.

CDR3 region: CSGGAGGETQYF. The DNA for the CDR3 is TGCAGCGGGGGTGCTGGTGGGGAGACCCAGTACTTC. V and J are TRBV29-1 and TRBJ2-5; D call uncertain. The V gene's germline CDR1 is SQVTM and CDR2 ANQGSEA. With 7 bases removed from V and 5 bases from J, the gap between germline ends came to 14 bases. CDR3 length: 12 residues.

This clonotype came up many times. This chain uses TRBV7-9 with TRBJ2-2; maybe TRBD2 (6 bases). Trimming left V 5 bases short and J 3 bases short, with 13 bases between. Germline-derived CDR1 and CDR2 are SEHNR and FQNEAQ (reference sequence). CDR3 size: 15 residues. The CDR3, as DNA: TGTGCCAGCAGCAACCGGACTACTTACACCGGGGAGCTGTTTTTT. Protein sequence: CASSNRTTYTGELFF.

In this sample, this clonotype turned up a few times. The chain couples TRBV10-3 to TRBJ2-5; either TRBD1 or TRBD2 may supply D (5 bases each). The CDR3 spans 14 residues. Trimming stripped 4 bases from V and 7 bases from J, with 16 bases between. Germline-derived CDR1 and CDR2 are ENHRY and SYGVKD. The CDR3 protein is CAISVSTRAGTQYF. The CDR3 DNA follows: TGTGCCATCAGTGTCTCGACCAGGGCGGGGACCCAGTACTTC.

This chain uses TRBV9 with TRBJ1-1; D is possibly TRBD1 (6 bases). The CDR3 has 12 amino acids. The V end lost 7 bases, the J end lost 4 bases, and 11 bases lay between the germline ends. Germline CDR1 is SGDLS and CDR2 is YYNGEE. Here the CDR3 DNA reads TGTGCCAGCGGCAGGGGTAGCACTGAAGCTTTCTTT. Its translation: CASGRGSTEAFF.